This passage covers 32 T cell receptor beta chains from one sample sequenced in a study of cytomegalovirus exposure and HLA in healthy donors. Vbeta (60) and Jbeta (13) primers were used in the PCR. Sequenced by immunoSEQ multiplex PCR; TCRdb stores in-frame clones only, minus some. The repertoire holds some 120,000 clones, with 79% as singletons. The specimen was PBMCs. The receptors derive from a young man in good health and CMV-seropositive.

This chain links TRBV27 with TRBJ2-1; a possible D gene is TRBD2 (5 bases). Germline loops: CDR1 MNHEY, CDR2 SMNVEV (reference sequence). V was trimmed by 3 bases and J by 2 bases, leaving 8 bases between them. This CDR3 has 14 residues. The CDR3 DNA reads TGTGCCAGCAGTTTCCGGGGAACCTACAATGAGCAGTTCTTC. Translation: CASSFRGTYNEQFF.

The chain combines TRBV13 with TRBJ2-3; no clear D. Germline V gene data show CDR1 as PRHDT and CDR2 as FYEKMQ (reference sequence). This CDR3 is 15 amino acids long. Between the trimmed V and J ends, which lost 3 bases and 0 bases, there was a span of 10 bases. The CDR3, as DNA: TGTGCCAGCAGCTTCTTTGGTAGAAGCACAGATACGCAGTATTTT. It translates to CASSFFGRSTDTQYF.

The rearrangement joins TRBV5-1 to TRBJ2-7; TRBD2 aligns across 8 bases. Germline V CDR1 and CDR2: SGHRS, YFSETQ. The J segment lost 4 bases and the V segment lost 1 base, leaving 4 bases of the junction unmatched. This CDR3 spans 14 amino acids. For the CDR3, the DNA is TGCGCCAGCAGCTTGAGCGGGGGAAAGTACGAGCAGTACTTC. Protein product: CASSLSGGKYEQYF. The full variable domain, completed using reference TRBV5-1 and TRBJ2-7, is KAGVTQTPRYLIKTRGQQVTLSCSPISGHRSVSWYQQTPGQGLQFLFEYFSETQRNKGNFPGRFSGRQFSNSRSEMNVSTLELGDSALYLCASSLSGGKYEQYFGPGTRLTVT.

The chain joins TRBV12-5 to TRBJ2-2; 7 bases fit TRBD1. J gave up 7 bases and V 5 bases, and 1 base lay outside the gene matches. The CDR3 totals 12 residues. From germline, CDR1 is LGHNT and CDR2 FRNRAP. In DNA, the CDR3 is TGTGCTAGTGGTAGGGACAGCGGGGAGCTGTTTTTT. This translates into CASGRDSGELFF.

Concerning this clone: At one of its ends the junction is not consistent with the germline gene, which may arise from a read error. V usage is TRBV7-9 and J usage is TRBJ1-4, with 9 bases matching TRBD1. Germline CDR1 SEHNR, CDR2 FQNEAQ (reference sequence). This CDR3 is 13 amino acids long. CDR3 residues: CSSSLRDRERLFF. CDR3 bases: TGTTCCAGCAGCCTTCGGGACAGGGAAAGACTGTTTTTT.

The rearrangement uses TRBV19 and TRBJ2-7; 7 nucleotides line up with TRBD1. The CDR3 runs 15 residues. The J segment lost 3 bases and the V segment lost 5 bases, leaving 10 bases of the junction unmatched. Germline V gene lookup returns CDR1 LNHDA and CDR2 SQIVND (reference sequence). The CDR3 nucleotides are TGTGCCAGTAGTGCAGTGATGACAGGGTACTACGAGCAGTACTTC. It encodes CASSAVMTGYYEQYF.

The chain employs TRBV14 and TRBJ1-1, with 9 nucleotides matching TRBD1. With V trimmed by 4 bases and J by 2 bases, 11 bases remained unmatched. Germline V gene sequence: CDR1 SGHDN, CDR2 FVKESK. The CDR3 covers 17 residues. This CDR3 is CASSPGQGLYPNTEAFF. The CDR3 DNA reads as TGTGCCAGCAGCCCCGGACAGGGGCTATACCCCAACACTGAAGCTTTCTTT.

The chain carries TRBV14 and TRBJ2-3, with a weak D call TRBD1 (5 bases). The CDR3 is 13 amino acids. Per the germline V gene, CDR1 is SGHDN and CDR2 is FVKESK. V lost 4 bases to trimming and J lost 3 bases, with 8 bases between them. The CDR3 DNA reads as TGTGCCAGCAGCCTTTCAGGGACAGATACGCAGTATTTT. It encodes CASSLSGTDTQYF. The complete variable domain, with remaining parts taken from reference TRBV14 and TRBJ2-3, reads EAGVTQFPSHSVIEKGQTVTLRCDPISGHDNLYWYRRVMGKEIKFLLHFVKESKQDESGMPNNRFLAERTGGTYSTLKVQPAELEDSGVYFCASSLSGTDTQYFGPGTRLTVL.

This clone was observed a single time. The rearrangement joins TRBV13 to TRBJ2-7; 9 bases fit TRBD2. J lost 0 bases, V lost 5 bases, and 11 bases had no gene match. The CDR3 is 17 amino acids. Germline V gene sequence: CDR1 PRHDT, CDR2 FYEKMQ (reference sequence). CDR3 loop: CASSPWGSSGSSYEQYF. The CDR3, as DNA: TGTGCCAGCAGCCCCTGGGGGAGTAGCGGGAGCTCCTACGAGCAGTACTTC.

This chain uses TRBV27 with TRBJ1-2; possibly TRBD1 for D (6 bases). The germline V gene has CDR1 MNHEY and CDR2 SMNVEV (reference sequence). V lost 4 bases to trimming and J lost 8 bases, with 14 bases between them. The CDR3 has 13 residues. CDR3 sequence: CASSSNRDEGYTF. The DNA for the CDR3 is TGTGCCAGCAGTTCTAACAGGGATGAAGGCTACACCTTC.

CDR3 bases: TGTGCCAGCAGCTTAGAGGGCACATCGGGCGGACAACCCCAGCATTTT. As protein: CASSLEGTSGGQPQHF. The genes are TRBV7-2 and TRBJ1-5; possibly TRBD1 for D (5 bases). V lost 1 base to trimming and J lost 10 bases, with 20 bases between them. This CDR3 region has 16 residues. Germline CDR1 reads SGHTA; CDR2 reads FQGNSA.

This clone was observed once. The chain links TRBV28 to TRBJ1-2; TRBD1 is a possible D gene (6 bases). Trimming pared 6 bases from V and 3 bases from J, leaving 8 bases between. This CDR3 has 12 amino acids. CDR1 MDHEN and CDR2 SYDVKM come from the germline V gene. This CDR3 is CASSPGDYGYTF. Written as DNA, the CDR3 is TGTGCCAGCAGCCCAGGGGACTATGGCTACACCTTC.

The chain uses TRBV30 and TRBJ2-5; D possibly corresponds to TRBD2 (6 bases). This CDR3 spans 11 amino acids. CDR1 and CDR2 from the germline V gene are GTSNPN and SVGIG (reference sequence). Between the trimmed V and J ends, which lost 4 bases and 9 bases, there was a span of 12 bases. The CDR3 sequence is CAWTIREAQYF. The DNA of the CDR3 is TGTGCCTGGACCATCAGGGAGGCCCAGTACTTC.

This clone was observed once. The chain combines TRBV29-1 with TRBJ2-3, with TRBD2 as a possible D gene (6 bases). CDR1 and CDR2 from the germline V gene are SQVTM and ANQGSEA. There are 12 residues in the CDR3. V dropped 2 bases and J dropped 5 bases, with 8 bases sitting between them. CDR3 amino acids: CSVESGEDTQYF. The CDR3 DNA reads as TGCAGCGTTGAATCGGGAGAAGATACGCAGTATTTT.

V gene TRBV28 combines with J gene TRBJ1-5; D unclear. Germline values: CDR1 MDHEN, CDR2 SYDVKM. The V and J ends lost 3 bases and 3 bases respectively, with 18 bases between them. This CDR3 has 17 amino acids. CDR3 region: CASSFLGSYSDNQPQHF. The CDR3 DNA follows: TGTGCCAGCAGTTTTTTGGGCAGTTATAGTGACAATCAGCCCCAGCATTTT.

This clone was observed a single time. The chain couples TRBV6-1 to TRBJ2-2; 7 nucleotides line up with TRBD1. This CDR3 comprises 14 residues. The V gene's germline CDR1 is MNHNS and CDR2 SASEGT. Trimming at V came to 6 bases and at J to 4 bases, leaving 5 bases not matched to a gene. CDR3 nucleotide sequence: TGTGCCAGCAGACGGGACAGTCTCACCGGGGAGCTGTTTTTT. This translates into CASRRDSLTGELFF.

This chain connects TRBV5-8 to TRBJ2-3; D perhaps matches TRBD2 (5 bases). V was trimmed by 7 bases and J by 1 base, leaving 13 bases between them. The CDR3 sequence is 14 residues long. Germline-derived CDR1 and CDR2 are SGHTS and YDEGEE. The CDR3 loop reads CASGGQEGTDTQYF. In nucleotides, the CDR3 is TGTGCCAGCGGAGGCCAGGAGGGCACAGATACGCAGTATTTT.

With respect to this clone: Other nucleotide sequences from this sample produce the same CDR3. The chain uses TRBV5-1 and TRBJ2-5; 7 nucleotides line up with TRBD2. This CDR3 is built from 14 residues. Per the germline V gene, CDR1 is SGHRS and CDR2 is YFSETQ. Losses at the gene ends were 5 bases for V and 5 bases for J; bases not matched to a gene: 9. The CDR3 nucleotides read TGCGCCAGCAGTCAGACTAGCTCGGGGGAGACCCAGTACTTC. It codes for CASSQTSSGETQYF.

Here the CDR3 DNA reads TGTGCCAGCAGCTCAGGACTAGCTCTCACAGATACGCAGTATTTT. Translation gives CASSSGLALTDTQYF. The genes are TRBV7-2 and TRBJ2-3; TRBD2 matches 8 bases. Germline V lookup: CDR1 SGHTA, CDR2 FQGNSA. With 4 bases clipped from V and 2 bases from J, the junction kept 5 bases outside the gene matches. The CDR3 is 15 amino acids.

This clone was seen only once. The V and J genes are TRBV11-1 and TRBJ1-2; no clear D gene. CDR1 and CDR2 from the germline V gene are SGHAT and FQDESV (reference sequence). Deletions cut 5 bases from V and 4 bases from J, with 17 bases between. The CDR3 covers 15 residues. DNA for the CDR3: TGTGCCAGCAGCCCACGCCCGACTGCTCTCTATGGCTACACCTTC. Residues: CASSPRPTALYGYTF.

This clone was found a few times. The chain employs TRBV7-9 and TRBJ2-1, with D possibly matching TRBD2 (5 bases). CDR1 is SEHNR, CDR2 FQNEAQ, per germline (reference sequence). The CDR3 sequence is 13 residues long. Trimming took off 5 bases at V and 9 bases at J, with 14 bases between the two ends. The CDR3 is CASSAPLAAEQFF. The CDR3 DNA sequence: TGTGCCAGCAGCGCCCCCCTAGCTGCTGAGCAGTTCTTC.

This sequence joins TRBV7-2 and TRBJ1-4; maybe TRBD1 (6 bases). The V and J ends lost 4 bases and 6 bases respectively, with 15 bases between them. This CDR3 has 15 residues. The germline V gene has CDR1 SGHTA and CDR2 FQGNSA. The CDR3 DNA is TGTGCCAGCAGCTCACAAAGGGGGACGCATGAAAAACTGTTTTTT. The encoded protein is CASSSQRGTHEKLFF.

The chain combines TRBV9 with TRBJ2-3; 9 nucleotides align to TRBD1. CDR1 is SGDLS, CDR2 YYNGEE, per germline. The CDR3 is made up of 16 amino acids. V lost 4 bases and J lost 2; bases outside the gene matches: 8. The CDR3 sequence: CASSFWTGAITDTQYF. The CDR3 region has the DNA TGTGCCAGCAGCTTTTGGACAGGGGCGATCACAGATACGCAGTATTTT.

The chain recombines TRBV4-3 with TRBJ2-7; 11 positions agree with TRBD1. Germline CDR1 and CDR2: LGHNA and YSLEER. V dropped 5 bases and J dropped 7; count of bases not matched to a gene: 10. This CDR3 is built from 15 residues. The CDR3 bases are TGCGCCAGCAGCGACAGGACAGGGGGCTCGTATGAGCAGTACTTC. Translated: CASSDRTGGSYEQYF.

CDR3 in amino acids: CASGLGPGQGINEQYF. As DNA, the CDR3 is TGTGCCAGCGGCCTGGGCCCGGGACAGGGGATCAACGAGCAGTACTTC. The V gene is TRBV27, the J gene TRBJ2-7, with 10 bases aligning to TRBD1. This CDR3 comprises 16 residues. Germline CDR1 is MNHEY and CDR2 is SMNVEV (reference sequence). Unmatched junction bases numbered 15, after V lost 8 bases and J lost 5 bases.

The chain employs TRBV7-9 and TRBJ2-7, with 7 bases identical to TRBD1. Trimming removed 0 bases from V and 2 bases from J; junction bases left unmatched: 4. Per the germline V gene, CDR1 is SEHNR and CDR2 is FQNEAQ (reference sequence). The CDR3 consists of 15 residues. As DNA, the CDR3 is TGTGCCAGCAGCTTAGCGCCGGGACAGACCTACGAGCAGTACTTC. Translated, it gives CASSLAPGQTYEQYF.

The chain carries TRBV28 and TRBJ1-5, with D hard to call. With 3 bases removed from V and 2 bases from J, the gap between germline ends came to 17 bases. Germline V CDR1 and CDR2: MDHEN, SYDVKM. The CDR3 is 17 amino acids. CDR3 protein: CASSFSSAGGGNQPQHF. The CDR3, as DNA: TGTGCCAGCAGTTTCTCCTCCGCGGGCGGAGGCAATCAGCCCCAGCATTTT.

The table lists this clone with a few counts. CDR3 nucleotides: TGTGCCAGCAGCTTTTACATGAACACTGAAGCTTTCTTT. Translating it yields CASSFYMNTEAFF. This chain uses TRBV13 with TRBJ1-1; D is ambiguous. V was shortened by 3 bases and J by 0 bases, with 5 bases between the two germline ends. The CDR3 has 13 amino acids. CDR1 is PRHDT and CDR2 is FYEKMQ in the germline V gene (reference sequence).

The rearrangement links TRBV7-2 to TRBJ1-2; D ambiguous. Deletions cut 2 bases from V and 4 bases from J, with 5 bases between. The CDR3 length is 12 residues. In germline, CDR1 is SGHTA, CDR2 FQGNSA. The CDR3 here is CASSLKSYGYTF. The CDR3 region has the DNA TGTGCCAGCAGCTTAAAGAGCTATGGCTACACCTTC.

V gene TRBV14 combines with J gene TRBJ1-1; no definite D call. The germline CDR1 and CDR2 sequences are SGHDN and FVKESK. Deletions cut 0 bases from V and 2 bases from J, with 7 bases between. This CDR3 spans 14 amino acids. The CDR3 nucleotides are TGTGCCAGCAGCCAAGAACATTATAACACTGAAGCTTTCTTT. Residues: CASSQEHYNTEAFF.

This clone was recorded a few times. This rearrangement joins TRBV7-9 to TRBJ2-1; no clear D gene. The CDR3 totals 11 residues. Germline loops: CDR1 SEHNR, CDR2 FQNEAQ (reference sequence). Trimming left V 0 bases short and J 12 bases short, with 6 bases between. This CDR3 is CASSLAGGQFF. The CDR3 bases are TGTGCCAGCAGCTTAGCCGGCGGGCAGTTCTTC.

The CDR3 sequence is CASSPPDRAYNEQFF. As DNA, the CDR3 is TGTGCCAGCTCACCACCGGACAGGGCATACAATGAGCAGTTCTTC. The J gene is TRBJ2-1, the V gene TRBV18, with 8 bases that match TRBD1. Germline CDR1 is KGHSH and CDR2 is LQKENI. V lost 0 bases and J lost 4; bases outside the gene matches: 2. The CDR3 sequence is 15 residues long.